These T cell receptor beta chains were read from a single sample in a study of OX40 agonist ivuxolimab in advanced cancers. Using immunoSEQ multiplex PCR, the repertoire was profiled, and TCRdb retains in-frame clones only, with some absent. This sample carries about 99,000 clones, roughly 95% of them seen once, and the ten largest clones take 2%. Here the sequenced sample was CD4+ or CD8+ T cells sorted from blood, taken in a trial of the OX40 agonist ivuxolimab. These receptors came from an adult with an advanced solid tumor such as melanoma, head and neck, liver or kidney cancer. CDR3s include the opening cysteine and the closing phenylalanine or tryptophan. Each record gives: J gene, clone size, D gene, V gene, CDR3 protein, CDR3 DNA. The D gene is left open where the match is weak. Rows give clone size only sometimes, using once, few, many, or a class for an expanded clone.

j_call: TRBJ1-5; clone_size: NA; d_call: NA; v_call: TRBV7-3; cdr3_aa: CASSFLGGNQPQHF; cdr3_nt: TGTGCCAGCAGCTTCTTAGGAGGCAATCAGCCCCAGCATTTT
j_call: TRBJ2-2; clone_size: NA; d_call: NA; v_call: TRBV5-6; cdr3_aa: CASSLMEATGELFF; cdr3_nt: TGTGCCAGCAGCTTGATGGAGGCCACCGGGGAGCTGTTTTTT
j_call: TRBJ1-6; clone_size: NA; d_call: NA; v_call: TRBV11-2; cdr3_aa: CASSHPGDNSPLHF; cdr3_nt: TGTGCCAGCAGCCACCCGGGGGATAATTCACCCCTCCACTTT
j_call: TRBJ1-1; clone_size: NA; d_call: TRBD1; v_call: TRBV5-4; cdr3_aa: CASSWDRGWNTEAFF; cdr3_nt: TGTGCCAGCAGCTGGGACAGGGGCTGGAACACTGAAGCTTTCTTT
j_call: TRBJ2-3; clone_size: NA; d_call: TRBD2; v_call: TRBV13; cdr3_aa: CASSFGSGRRGDTQYF; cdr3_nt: TGTGCCAGCAGCTTTGGCAGCGGGAGAAGGGGGGATACGCAGTATTTT
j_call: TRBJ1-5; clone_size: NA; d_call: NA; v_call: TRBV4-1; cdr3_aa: CASSQGTQPQHF; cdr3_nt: TGCGCCAGCAGCCAAGGGACTCAGCCCCAGCATTTT
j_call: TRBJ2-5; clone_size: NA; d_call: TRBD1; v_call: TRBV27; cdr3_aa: CASSFWDRAQETQYF; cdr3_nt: TGTGCCAGCAGTTTTTGGGACAGGGCCCAAGAGACCCAGTACTTC
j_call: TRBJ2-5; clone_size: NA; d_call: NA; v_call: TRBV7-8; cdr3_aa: CASSRKGRYEETQYF; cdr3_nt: TGTGCCAGCAGCAGAAAGGGGAGATACGAAGAGACCCAGTACTTC
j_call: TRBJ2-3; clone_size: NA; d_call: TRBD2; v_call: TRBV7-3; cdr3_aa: CASSTGGSTDTQYF; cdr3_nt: TGTGCCTCAAGTACCGGGGGGTCCACAGATACGCAGTATTTT
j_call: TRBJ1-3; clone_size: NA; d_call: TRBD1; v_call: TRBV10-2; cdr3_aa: CASIPPEAGGFGNTIYF; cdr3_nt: TGCGCCAGCATCCCCCCGGAGGCAGGGGGCTTTGGAAACACCATATATTTT
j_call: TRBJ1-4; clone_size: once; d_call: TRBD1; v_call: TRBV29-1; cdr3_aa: CSVIGQGAREKLFF; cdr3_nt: TGCAGCGTCATAGGACAGGGGGCACGTGAAAAACTGTTTTTT
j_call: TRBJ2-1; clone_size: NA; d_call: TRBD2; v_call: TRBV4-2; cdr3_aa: CASSQFPSGGPRDEQFF; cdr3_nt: TGTGCCAGCAGCCAATTTCCTAGCGGGGGGCCTAGGGATGAGCAGTTCTTC
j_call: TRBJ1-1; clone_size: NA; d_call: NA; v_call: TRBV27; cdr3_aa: CASLPGLESREAFF; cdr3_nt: TGTGCCAGCCTACCGGGACTCGAATCCCGAGAGGCTTTCTTT
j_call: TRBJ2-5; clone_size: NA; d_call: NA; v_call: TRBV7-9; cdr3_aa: CASSLRANRGIKQETQYF; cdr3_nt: TGTGCCAGCAGCTTACGCGCCAATCGGGGAATAAAACAAGAGACCCAGTACTTC
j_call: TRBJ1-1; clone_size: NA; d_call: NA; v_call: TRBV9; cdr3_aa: CASSGREGDTEAFF; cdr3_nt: TGTGCCAGCAGCGGCAGGGAGGGGGACACTGAAGCTTTCTTT
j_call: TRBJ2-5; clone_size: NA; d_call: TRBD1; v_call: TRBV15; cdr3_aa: CATSMTGRKLQETQYF; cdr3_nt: TGTGCCACCAGCATGACAGGGAGAAAACTCCAAGAGACCCAGTACTTC
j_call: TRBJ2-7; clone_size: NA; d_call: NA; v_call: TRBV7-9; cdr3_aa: CASSLVGAAYEQYF; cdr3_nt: TGTGCCAGCAGCTTAGTGGGAGCCGCTTACGAGCAGTACTTC
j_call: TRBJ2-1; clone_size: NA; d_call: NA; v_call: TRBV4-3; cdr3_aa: CASSLRLLGLGSEQFF; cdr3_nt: TGCGCCAGCAGCCTTCGCTTACTTGGCCTGGGGAGTGAGCAGTTCTTC
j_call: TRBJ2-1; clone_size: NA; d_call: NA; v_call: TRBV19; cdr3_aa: CASSGGPYNEQFF; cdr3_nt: TGTGCCAGTAGTGGGGGACCCTACAATGAGCAGTTCTTC
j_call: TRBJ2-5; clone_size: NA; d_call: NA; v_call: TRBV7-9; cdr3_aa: CASSGGVETQYF; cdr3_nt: TGTGCCAGCAGTGGGGGTGTGGAGACCCAGTACTTC
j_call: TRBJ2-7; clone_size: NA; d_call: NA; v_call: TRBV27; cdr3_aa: CASSSQGYEQYF; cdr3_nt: TGTGCCAGCAGTTCTCAGGGGTACGAGCAGTACTTC
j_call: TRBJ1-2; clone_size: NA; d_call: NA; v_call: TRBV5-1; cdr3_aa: CASSLEPAPYYGYTF; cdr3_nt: TGCGCCAGCAGCTTGGAGCCAGCACCTTACTATGGCTACACCTTC
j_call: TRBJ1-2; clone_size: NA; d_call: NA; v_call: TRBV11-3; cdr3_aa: CASRGVRARGYTF; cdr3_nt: TGTGCCAGCAGGGGGGTTAGGGCGCGAGGCTACACCTTC
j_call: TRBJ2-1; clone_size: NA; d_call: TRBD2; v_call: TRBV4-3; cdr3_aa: CASSQELAADEQFF; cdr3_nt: TGCGCCAGCAGCCAAGAGCTAGCGGCCGATGAGCAGTTCTTC
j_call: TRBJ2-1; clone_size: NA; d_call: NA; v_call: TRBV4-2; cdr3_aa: CASSQDGGERFF; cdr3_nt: TGTGCCAGCAGCCAAGATGGTGGAGAGAGGTTCTTC
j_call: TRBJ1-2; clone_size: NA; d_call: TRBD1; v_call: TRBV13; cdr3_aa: CASSLASGQGADGYTF; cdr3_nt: TGTGCCAGCAGCTTAGCGTCGGGACAGGGGGCGGATGGCTACACCTTC
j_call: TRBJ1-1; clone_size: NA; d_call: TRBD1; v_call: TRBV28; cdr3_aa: CASRPNLGQGDTEAFF; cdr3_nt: TGTGCCAGCAGACCAAACCTCGGACAGGGCGACACTGAAGCTTTCTTT
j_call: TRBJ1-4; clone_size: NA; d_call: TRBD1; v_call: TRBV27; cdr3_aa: CASSLRTGTTNEKLFF; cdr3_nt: TGTGCCAGCAGTCTAAGGACAGGAACAACTAATGAAAAACTGTTTTTT
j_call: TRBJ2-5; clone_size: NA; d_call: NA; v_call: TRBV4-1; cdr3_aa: CASSQTGPLEETQYF; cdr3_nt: TGCGCCAGCAGCCAGACGGGCCCTCTTGAAGAGACCCAGTACTTC
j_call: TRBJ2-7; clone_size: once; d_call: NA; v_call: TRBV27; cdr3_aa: CASSLAASYEQYF; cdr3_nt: TGTGCCAGCAGTTTAGCAGCCTCCTACGAGCAGTACTTC
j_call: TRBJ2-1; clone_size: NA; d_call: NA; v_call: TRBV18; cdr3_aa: CASSQGNYNEQFF; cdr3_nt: TGTGCCAGCTCACAGGGGAACTACAATGAGCAGTTCTTC